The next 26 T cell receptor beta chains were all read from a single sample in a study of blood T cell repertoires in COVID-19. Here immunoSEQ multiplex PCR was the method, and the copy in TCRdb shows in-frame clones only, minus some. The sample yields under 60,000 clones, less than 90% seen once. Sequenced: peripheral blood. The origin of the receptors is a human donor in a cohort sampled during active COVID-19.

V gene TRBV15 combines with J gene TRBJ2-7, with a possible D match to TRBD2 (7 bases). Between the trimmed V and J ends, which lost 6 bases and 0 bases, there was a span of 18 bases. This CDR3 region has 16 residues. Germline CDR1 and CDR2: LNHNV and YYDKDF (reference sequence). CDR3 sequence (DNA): TGTGCCACCAGGCACAAGGGGGGGGCCAACTCCTACGAGCAGTACTTC. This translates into CATRHKGGANSYEQYF.

The CDR3 nucleotides are TGTGCCAGCAGCTTAGTTCGGGGAACGAACACTGAAGCTTTCTTT. Translated: CASSLVRGTNTEAFF. This sequence joins TRBV11-2 and TRBJ1-1, with D unclear. This CDR3 comprises 15 residues. V lost 1 base and J 1 base, leaving 10 bases between the germline ends. Looked up from germline, CDR1 is SGHAT and CDR2 is FQNNGV.

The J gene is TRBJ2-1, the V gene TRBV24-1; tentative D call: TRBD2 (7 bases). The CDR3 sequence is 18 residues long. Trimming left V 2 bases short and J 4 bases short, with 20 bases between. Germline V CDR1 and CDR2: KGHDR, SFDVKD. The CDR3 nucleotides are TGTGCCACCAGTGATTCCCAGGGAGGAGGGGGGGTTTACAATGAGCAGTTCTTC. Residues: CATSDSQGGGGVYNEQFF.

In nucleotides, the CDR3 is TGTGCCAGCAGTTTGGGCCAGGCTGTCCAAGAGACCCAGTACTTC. Translated, it gives CASSLGQAVQETQYF. J is TRBJ2-5 and V is TRBV28; D not certain. CDR3 length: 15 amino acids. V lost 3 bases and J lost 1, with 12 bases in between. CDR1 and CDR2 (germline): MDHEN, SYDVKM.

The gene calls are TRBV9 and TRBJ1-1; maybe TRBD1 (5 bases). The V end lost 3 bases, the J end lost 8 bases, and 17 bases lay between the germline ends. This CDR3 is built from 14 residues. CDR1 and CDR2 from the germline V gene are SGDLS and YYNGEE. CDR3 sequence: CASSERQSGGEAFF. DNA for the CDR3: TGTGCCAGCAGCGAAAGACAGAGCGGGGGAGAAGCTTTCTTT.

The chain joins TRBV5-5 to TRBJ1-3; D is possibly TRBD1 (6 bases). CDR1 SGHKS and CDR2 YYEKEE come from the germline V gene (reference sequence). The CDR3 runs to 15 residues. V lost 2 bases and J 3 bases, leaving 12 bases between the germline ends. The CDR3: CASSFEGGNGNTIYF. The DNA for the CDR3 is TGTGCCAGCAGCTTTGAAGGGGGTAATGGAAACACCATATATTTT.

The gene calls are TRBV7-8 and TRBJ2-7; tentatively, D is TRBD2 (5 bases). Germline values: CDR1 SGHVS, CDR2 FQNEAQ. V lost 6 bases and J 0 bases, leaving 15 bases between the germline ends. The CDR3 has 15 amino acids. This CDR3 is CASSPRRISSYEQYF. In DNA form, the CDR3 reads TGTGCCAGCAGTCCAAGGAGGATCAGCTCCTACGAGCAGTACTTC.

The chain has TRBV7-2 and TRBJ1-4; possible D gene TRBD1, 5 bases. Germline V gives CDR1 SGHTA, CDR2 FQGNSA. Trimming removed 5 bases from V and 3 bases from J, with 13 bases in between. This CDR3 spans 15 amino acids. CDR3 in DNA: TGTGCCAGCAGCGCCAGTTTAGGGGCTAATGAAAAACTGTTTTTT. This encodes CASSASLGANEKLFF.

The CDR3 region has the DNA TGTGCCAGCAGCCCCCGACAGGTAGGAGAGACCCAGTACTTC. This codes for CASSPRQVGETQYF. The chain combines TRBV3-1 (or the pseudogene TRBV3-2) with TRBJ2-5; possible D gene TRBD1, 6 bases. This CDR3 is built from 14 residues. Germline assignment: CDR1 LGHDT and CDR2 YNNKEL (reference sequence). The germline V and J ends were trimmed by 4 bases and 4 bases, with 13 bases remaining between them.

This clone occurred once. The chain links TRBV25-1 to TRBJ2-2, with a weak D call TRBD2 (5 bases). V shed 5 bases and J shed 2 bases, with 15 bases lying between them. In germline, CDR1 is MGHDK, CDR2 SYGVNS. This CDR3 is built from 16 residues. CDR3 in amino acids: CASSPHGDFNTGELFF. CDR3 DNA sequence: TGTGCCAGCAGTCCCCACGGGGATTTTAACACCGGGGAGCTGTTTTTT. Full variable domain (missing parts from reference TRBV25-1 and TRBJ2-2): EADIYQTPRYLVIGTGKKITLECSQTMGHDKMYWYQQDPGMELHLIHYSYGVNSTEKGDLSSESTVSRIRTEHFPLTLESARPSHTSQYLCASSPHGDFNTGELFFGEGSRLTVL.

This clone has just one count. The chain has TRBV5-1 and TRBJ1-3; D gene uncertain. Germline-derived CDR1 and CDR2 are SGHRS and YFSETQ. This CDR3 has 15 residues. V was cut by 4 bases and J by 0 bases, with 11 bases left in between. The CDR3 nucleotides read TGCGCCAGCAGCAGAGACATTCCCTCTGGAAACACCATATATTTT. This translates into CASSRDIPSGNTIYF.

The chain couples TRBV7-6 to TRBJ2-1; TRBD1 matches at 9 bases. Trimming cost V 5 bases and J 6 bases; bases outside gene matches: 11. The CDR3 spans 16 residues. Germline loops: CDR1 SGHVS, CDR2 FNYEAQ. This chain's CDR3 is CASSRRPGQGSNEQFF. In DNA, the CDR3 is TGTGCCAGCAGCCGAAGACCGGGACAGGGTAGCAATGAGCAGTTCTTC.

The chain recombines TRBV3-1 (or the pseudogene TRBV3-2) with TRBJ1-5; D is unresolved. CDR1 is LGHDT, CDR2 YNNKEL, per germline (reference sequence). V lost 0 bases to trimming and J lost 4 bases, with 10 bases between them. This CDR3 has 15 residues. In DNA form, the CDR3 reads TGTGCCAGCAGCCAAGATGCACCGGGAAATCAGCCCCAGCATTTT. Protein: CASSQDAPGNQPQHF.

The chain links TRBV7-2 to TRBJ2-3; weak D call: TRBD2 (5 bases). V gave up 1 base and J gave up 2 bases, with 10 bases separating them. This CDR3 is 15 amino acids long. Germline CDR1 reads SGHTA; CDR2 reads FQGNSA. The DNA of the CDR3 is TGTGCCAGCAGCTTAGGGAGGACGCCCACAGATACGCAGTATTTT. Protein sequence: CASSLGRTPTDTQYF. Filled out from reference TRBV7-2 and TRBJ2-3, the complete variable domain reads GAGVSQSPSNKVTEKGKDVELRCDPISGHTALYWYRQSLGQGLEFLIYFQGNSAPDKSGLPSDRFSAERTGGSVSTLTIQRTQQEDSAVYLCASSLGRTPTDTQYFGPGTRLTVL.

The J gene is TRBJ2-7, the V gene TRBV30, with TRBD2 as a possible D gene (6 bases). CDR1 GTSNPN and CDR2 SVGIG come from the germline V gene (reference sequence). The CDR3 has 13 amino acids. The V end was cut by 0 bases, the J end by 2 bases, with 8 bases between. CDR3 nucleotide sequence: TGTGCCTGGAGTGTGGAGGGACCCTACGAGCAGTACTTC. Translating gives CAWSVEGPYEQYF.

CDR3 sequence (DNA): TGTGCCAGCTCACCCCCCCAGAATGAGGTCTCAGATACGCAGTATTTT. Amino acids: CASSPPQNEVSDTQYF. The J gene is TRBJ2-3, the V gene TRBV18; D not certain. The V gene's germline CDR1 is KGHSH and CDR2 LQKENI. This CDR3 has 16 residues. The V end lost 3 bases, the J end lost 4 bases, and 17 bases lay between the germline ends.

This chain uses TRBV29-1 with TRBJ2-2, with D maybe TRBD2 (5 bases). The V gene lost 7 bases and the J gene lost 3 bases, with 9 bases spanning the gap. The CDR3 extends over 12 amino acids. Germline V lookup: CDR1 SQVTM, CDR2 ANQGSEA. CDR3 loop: CSAGRYTGELFF. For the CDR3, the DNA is TGCAGCGCGGGGAGATACACCGGGGAGCTGTTTTTT.

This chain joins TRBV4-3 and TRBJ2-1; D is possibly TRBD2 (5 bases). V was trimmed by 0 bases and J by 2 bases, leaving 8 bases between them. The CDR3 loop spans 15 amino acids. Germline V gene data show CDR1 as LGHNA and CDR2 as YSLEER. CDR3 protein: CASSQDEGTYNEQFF. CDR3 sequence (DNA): TGCGCCAGCAGCCAAGACGAGGGTACCTACAATGAGCAGTTCTTC.

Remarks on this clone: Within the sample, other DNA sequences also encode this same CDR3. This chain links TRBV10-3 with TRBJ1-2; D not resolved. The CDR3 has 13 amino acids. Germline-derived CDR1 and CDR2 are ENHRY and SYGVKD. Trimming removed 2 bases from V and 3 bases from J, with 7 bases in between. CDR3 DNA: TGTGCCATCAGTGAGAGCCTGGACTATGGCTACACCTTC. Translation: CAISESLDYGYTF.

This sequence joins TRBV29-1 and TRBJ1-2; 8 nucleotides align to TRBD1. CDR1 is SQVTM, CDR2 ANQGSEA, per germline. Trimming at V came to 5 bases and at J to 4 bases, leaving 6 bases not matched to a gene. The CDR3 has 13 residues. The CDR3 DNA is TGCAGCGTTCGTCAGGGGGCTACCTATGGCTACACCTTC. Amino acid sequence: CSVRQGATYGYTF. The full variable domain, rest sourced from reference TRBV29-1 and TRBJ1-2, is SAVISQKPSRDICQRGTSLTIQCQVDSQVTMMFWYRQQPGQSLTLIATANQGSEATYESGFVIDKFPISRPNLTFSTLTVSNMSPEDSSIYLCSVRQGATYGYTFGSGTRLTVV.

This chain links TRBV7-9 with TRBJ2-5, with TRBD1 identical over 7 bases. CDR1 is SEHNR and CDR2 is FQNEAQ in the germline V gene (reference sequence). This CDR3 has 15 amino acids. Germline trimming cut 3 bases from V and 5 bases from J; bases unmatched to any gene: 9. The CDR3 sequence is CASSFGQARRETQYF. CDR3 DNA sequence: TGTGCCAGCAGCTTCGGACAGGCGAGAAGGGAGACCCAGTACTTC.

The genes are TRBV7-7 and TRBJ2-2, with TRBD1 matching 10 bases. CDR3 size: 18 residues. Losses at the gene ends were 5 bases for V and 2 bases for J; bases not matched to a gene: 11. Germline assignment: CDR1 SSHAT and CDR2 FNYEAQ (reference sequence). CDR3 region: CASSPDRDRGYNTGELFF. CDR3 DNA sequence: TGTGCCAGCAGCCCAGACCGGGACAGGGGATATAACACCGGGGAGCTGTTTTTT. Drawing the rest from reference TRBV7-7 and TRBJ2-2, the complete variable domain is GAGVSQSPRYKVTKRGQDVTLRCDPISSHATLYWYQQALGQGPEFLTYFNYEAQPDKSGLPSDRFSAERPEGSISTLTIQRTEQRDSAMYRCASSPDRDRGYNTGELFFGEGSRLTVL.

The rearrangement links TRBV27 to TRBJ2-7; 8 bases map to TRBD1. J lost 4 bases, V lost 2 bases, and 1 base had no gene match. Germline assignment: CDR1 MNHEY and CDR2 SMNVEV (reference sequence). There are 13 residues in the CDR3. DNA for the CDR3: TGTGCCAGCAGTTTAACAGGGGGATACGAGCAGTACTTC. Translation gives CASSLTGGYEQYF.

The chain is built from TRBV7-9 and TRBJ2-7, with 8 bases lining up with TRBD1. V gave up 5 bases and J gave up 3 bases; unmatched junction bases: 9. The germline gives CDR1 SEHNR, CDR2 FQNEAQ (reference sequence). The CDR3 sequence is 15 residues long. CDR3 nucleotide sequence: TGTGCCAGCAGCACCCGGACAGGGAGAGTCTACGAGCAGTACTTC. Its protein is CASSTRTGRVYEQYF.

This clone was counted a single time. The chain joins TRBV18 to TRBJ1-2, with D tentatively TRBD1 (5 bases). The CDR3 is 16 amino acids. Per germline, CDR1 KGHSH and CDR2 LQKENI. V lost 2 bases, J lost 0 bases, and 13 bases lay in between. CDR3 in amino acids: CASSPYFAGTNYGYTF. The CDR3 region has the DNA TGTGCCAGCTCACCATACTTCGCAGGGACTAACTATGGCTACACCTTC.

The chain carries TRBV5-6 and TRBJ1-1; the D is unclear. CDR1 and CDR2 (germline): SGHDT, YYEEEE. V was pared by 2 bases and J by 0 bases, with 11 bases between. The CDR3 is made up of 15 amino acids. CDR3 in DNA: TGTGCCAGCAGCTTATCGGCGACACTGAACACTGAAGCTTTCTTT. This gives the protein CASSLSATLNTEAFF.